Following are 6 T cell receptor beta chains from one sample sequenced in a study of Ad26.COV2.S vaccination and SARS-CoV-2 variants. Documented treatment: 15 to 20 received Ad26.COV2.S at low or high dose, single or two shots; a few received placebo; per-sample allocation not given. Sample collection was performed on day 63 after the first vaccine or placebo injection. The table came from immunoSEQ multiplex PCR; TCRdb's copy has only in-frame clones and leaves some out. This table has 400,000 to 500,000 clones, approximately 90% appearing once. Specimen: peripheral blood, collected in a trial of Ad26.COV2.S vaccine versus placebo. The receptors here all came from a person between 18 and 65 years old who received the Ad26.COV2.S COVID-19 vaccine or a placebo.

CDR3 loop: CASSDSRGSTDTQYF. CDR3 coding DNA: TGTGCCAGCAGTGACTCCCGGGGGAGCACAGATACGCAGTATTTT. The rearrangement uses TRBV6-4 and TRBJ2-3, with D possibly TRBD2 on 6 matching bases. The CDR3 is made up of 15 amino acids. The germline V and J ends were trimmed by 0 bases and 0 bases, with 7 bases remaining between them. The V gene's germline CDR1 is MRHNA and CDR2 SNTAGT.

This chain connects TRBV7-9 to TRBJ2-1; a possible D gene is TRBD1 (5 bases). The germline CDR1 and CDR2 sequences are SEHNR and FQNEAQ (reference sequence). The length of the CDR3 is 14 residues. Trimming took 3 bases from V and 7 from J, leaving 13 bases between them. The CDR3 reads CASSFTDTGNEQFF. DNA for the CDR3: TGTGCCAGCAGCTTCACGGACACCGGTAATGAGCAGTTCTTC.

This chain joins TRBV29-1 and TRBJ2-4; D gene ambiguous. There are 11 residues in the CDR3. In germline, CDR1 is SQVTM, CDR2 ANQGSEA. V lost 3 bases, J lost 8 bases, and 8 bases lay in between. The CDR3 DNA reads as TGCAGCGTTGACAGCCGAGACATTCAGTACTTC. It yields the protein CSVDSRDIQYF.

This clone was observed a single time. This chain connects TRBV6-5 to TRBJ2-5; 10 positions agree with TRBD2. The CDR3 has 14 amino acids. Losses at the gene ends were 5 bases for V and 3 bases for J; bases not matched to a gene: 3. Per germline, CDR1 MNHEY and CDR2 SVGAGI. The CDR3 bases are TGTGCCAGCAGTCCGGGACTAGCGAAAGAGACCCAGTACTTC. It yields the protein CASSPGLAKETQYF.

V gene TRBV29-1 combines with J gene TRBJ2-1, with a tentative D call TRBD1 (5 bases). CDR1 and CDR2 (germline): SQVTM, ANQGSEA. V lost 4 bases and J 8 bases, leaving 9 bases between the germline ends. The CDR3 has 11 amino acids. CDR3 coding DNA: TGCAGCGTTGTACAGGTACATGAGCAGTTCTTC. As protein: CSVVQVHEQFF.

The gene calls are TRBV28 and TRBJ2-5, with no clear D. V lost 6 bases, J lost 1 base, and 12 bases lay in between. CDR3 length: 14 residues. Germline lookup yields CDR1 MDHEN and CDR2 SYDVKM. The CDR3: CASSTTAIQETQYF. CDR3 bases: TGTGCCAGCAGCACCACCGCTATCCAAGAGACCCAGTACTTC.